Following are 9 T cell receptor beta chains from one sample sequenced in a study of cytomegalovirus exposure and HLA in healthy donors. Produced via immunoSEQ multiplex PCR; TCRdb's table is partial and in-frame only. The data hold 300,000 to 450,000 clones, with roughly 85% observed a single time. Sequencing input: PBMCs. The receptors were sampled from a woman aged 18-29 years in good health and CMV-seronegative.

This clone was recorded only once. The V gene is TRBV27, the J gene TRBJ2-6; the match to TRBD1 covers 10 bases. Germline assignment: CDR1 MNHEY and CDR2 SMNVEV (reference sequence). The J segment lost 0 bases and the V segment lost 3 bases, leaving 2 bases of the junction unmatched. CDR3 length equals 17 residues. The DNA of the CDR3 is TGTGCCAGCAGTTTGGGGACAGGGGTCTCTGGGGCCAACGTCCTGACTTTC. Amino acids: CASSLGTGVSGANVLTF. The full variable domain, rest sourced from reference TRBV27 and TRBJ2-6, is EAQVTQNPRYLITVTGKKLTVTCSQNMNHEYMSWYRQDPGLGLRQIYYSMNVEVTDKGDVPEGYKVSRKEKRNFPLILESPSPNQTSLYFCASSLGTGVSGANVLTFGAGSRLTVL.

To note about this clone: Other DNA sequences from this sample encode an identical CDR3 as well. This sequence joins TRBV6-1 and TRBJ2-5; D remains ambiguous. CDR1 is MNHNS, CDR2 SASEGT, per germline. The V and J ends lost 2 bases and 7 bases respectively, with 5 bases between them. The CDR3 consists of 11 residues. The CDR3 is CASSERGTQYF. The CDR3 nucleotides are TGTGCCAGCAGTGAACGAGGGACCCAGTACTTC.

This clone was observed once. This chain connects TRBV7-2 to TRBJ2-7, with D possibly being TRBD1 (6 bases). The ends were cut back, 7 bases at V and 4 bases at J, with 14 bases in the middle. CDR3 size: 13 residues. Germline loops: CDR1 SGHTA, CDR2 FQGNSA. The CDR3 DNA reads as TGTGCCAGCAAGGCGGCAGGGGCGTACGAGCAGTACTTC. Translated, it gives CASKAAGAYEQYF.

The chain has TRBV28 and TRBJ1-5, with TRBD1 as a possible D gene (5 bases). Trimming shortened V by 8 bases and J by 0 bases, and 11 bases separated the two germline ends. The germline gives CDR1 MDHEN, CDR2 SYDVKM. This CDR3 spans 14 amino acids. The CDR3 DNA sequence: TGTGCCAGCGACCGAGACAGTAGCAATCAGCCCCAGCATTTT. Translation gives CASDRDSSNQPQHF.

This clone was detected a few times. The chain carries TRBV4-2 and TRBJ2-1, with 8 bases fitting TRBD2. The trim removed 4 bases at V and 10 bases at J, leaving 18 bases unmatched. The CDR3 contains 17 residues. Germline values: CDR1 LGHNA, CDR2 YNFKEQ. Written as DNA, the CDR3 is TGTGCCAGCAGCCTGCGCGGAACTAGCGGCCTCTCGGGGGAGCAGTTCTTC. Translating gives CASSLRGTSGLSGEQFF.

The chain carries TRBV9 and TRBJ1-2, with a weak D call TRBD1 (6 bases). The germline V gene has CDR1 SGDLS and CDR2 YYNGEE. The length of the CDR3 is 15 residues. Trimming left V 0 bases short and J 8 bases short, with 17 bases between. CDR3 DNA sequence: TGTGCCAGCAGCGTAGCCCCCGGACAGAATGAGGGCTACACCTTC. Encoded protein: CASSVAPGQNEGYTF. The entire variable domain, with the rest obtained from reference TRBV9 and TRBJ1-2, is as follows: DSGVTQTPKHLITATGQRVTLRCSPRSGDLSVYWYQQSLDQGLQFLIQYYNGEERAKGNILERFSAQQFPDLHSELNLSSLELGDSALYFCASSVAPGQNEGYTFGSGTRLTVV.

The chain joins TRBV6-6 to TRBJ1-3, with TRBD1 as a possible D gene (5 bases). The ends were cut back, 6 bases at V and 4 bases at J, with 16 bases in the middle. The CDR3 runs 15 residues. Germline lookup yields CDR1 MNHNY and CDR2 SVGAGI (reference sequence). CDR3 sequence reads: CASSPSLGLGNTIYF. The CDR3 DNA sequence: TGTGCCAGCAGCCCCAGTTTGGGGCTCGGAAACACCATATATTTT.

V usage is TRBV28 and J usage is TRBJ1-4, with unresolved D. The V end was cut by 3 bases, the J end by 4 bases, with 9 bases between. Germline V gene lookup returns CDR1 MDHEN and CDR2 SYDVKM. The CDR3 is 14 amino acids. CDR3 nucleotides: TGTGCCAGCAGTTTGTCCGGGATTAATGAAAAACTGTTTTTT. Translating it yields CASSLSGINEKLFF. Filled out from reference TRBV28 and TRBJ1-4, the complete variable domain reads DVKVTQSSRYLVKRTGEKVFLECVQDMDHENMFWYRQDPGLGLRLIYFSYDVKMKEKGDIPEGYSVSREKKERFSLILESASTNQTSMYLCASSLSGINEKLFFGSGTQLSVL.

V gene TRBV28 combines with J gene TRBJ2-7; D ambiguous. CDR1 and CDR2 from the germline V gene are MDHEN and SYDVKM. The germline V and J ends were trimmed by 2 bases and 2 bases, with 19 bases remaining between them. The CDR3 sequence is 17 residues long. This chain's CDR3 is CASSLRPQEFAAYEQYF. Written as DNA, the CDR3 is TGTGCCAGCAGTTTAAGACCCCAGGAATTCGCCGCCTACGAGCAGTACTTC.